What follows are 25 T cell receptor beta chains derived from one specimen sequenced in a study of regulatory T cells in long-lasting Graves disease. To make TCR beta libraries, researchers used iRepertoire HTBI primers and Arm-PCR of CDR3 regions. MiXCR, run by TCRdb on the multiplex PCR reads, gives a single entry per CDR3 protein. The table includes about 540,000 distinct CDR3 sequences, approximately 13% detected once. Time point reported: newly diagnosed GD, antithyroid drugs for less than 3 months. PBMC RNA was the source of the TCR library. These data were also filed under a second study, of T cells in Graves' hyperthyroidism and ophthalmopathy.

This material consisted of peripheral blood mononuclear cells (PBMCs), taken at new diagnosis, from a patient treated with antithyroid drugs. The receptors stem from a young man with Graves disease.

Concerning this clonotype itself: One base separates it from a far larger clone, so it is likely a read error. The chain links TRBV2 to TRBJ2-3; D remains ambiguous. The end of the DNA fits TRBJ2-1 better, so the J call may be wrong. The V gene's germline CDR1 is SNHLY and CDR2 FYNNEI. This CDR3 spans 14 amino acids. The chain's CDR3 is CASSEGSRRNEQFF. Written as DNA, the CDR3 is TGTGCCAGCAGTGAAGGGTCTCGTCGGAATGAGCAGTTCTTC.

This clonotype was found many times. The V and J genes are TRBV24-1 and TRBJ2-1; 7 bases are a match to TRBD1. The CDR3 length is 14 residues. The junction had 6 bases not matched to a gene; V was cut back by 7 bases and J by 4 bases. Looked up from germline, CDR1 is KGHDR and CDR2 is SFDVKD. The CDR3 DNA sequence: TGTGCCACCAGCGACAGGGAGAATTACAATGAGCAGTTCTTC. Residues: CATSDRENYNEQFF.

The chain joins TRBV5-1 to TRBJ2-7; no clear D. The CDR3 has 15 residues. Per the germline V gene, CDR1 is SGHRS and CDR2 is YFSETQ. Trimming took 1 base from V and 0 from J, leaving 11 bases between them. The CDR3 DNA reads as TGCGCCAGCAGCTTGTCGTTTAGGACCTCCTACGAGCAGTACTTC. Encoded protein: CASSLSFRTSYEQYF.

This clonotype was counted many times. The chain combines TRBV27 with TRBJ2-1, with 9 positions matching TRBD1. This CDR3 is 17 amino acids long. Germline CDR1 and CDR2: MNHEY and SMNVEV (reference sequence). J gave up 7 bases and V 5 bases, and 15 bases lay outside the gene matches. The DNA for the CDR3 is TGTGCCAGCAGTCCGCGCCCGGGACAGGGACCCCAAAATGAGCAGTTCTTC. Amino acids: CASSPRPGQGPQNEQFF.

This clonotype was observed at least ten times. The chain recombines TRBV7-9 with TRBJ1-1; 9 bases are shared with TRBD1. The CDR3 runs to 15 residues. Germline V gives CDR1 SEHNR, CDR2 FQNEAQ (reference sequence). Trimming took 5 bases from V and 3 from J; bases not matched to a gene: 7. For the CDR3, the DNA is TGTGCCAGCAGCCCACAGGGGGCCGGGTACACTGAAGCTTTCTTT. It is translated as CASSPQGAGYTEAFF.

This clonotype has only a few counts. The V call is TRBV12-3 or TRBV12-4, the J call TRBJ1-4; 7 bases match TRBD1. The junction had 18 bases not matched to a gene; V was cut back by 6 bases and J by 8 bases. CDR3 length: 17 residues. The CDR3 coding sequence is TGTGCCAGCAGAAGAGGACAGGTCAATCCTCGCGCGGAAAAACTGTTTTTT. Amino acid sequence: CASRRGQVNPRAEKLFF.

Many counts were recorded for this clonotype. This sequence joins TRBV16 and TRBJ1-2; no definite D call. Germline V gene sequence: CDR1 KGHSY, CDR2 FQNENV. V lost 0 bases, J lost 1 base, and 6 bases lay in between. This CDR3 comprises 14 residues. The CDR3 reads CASSQSAGNYGYTF. The CDR3 DNA is TGTGCCAGCAGCCAATCGGCCGGTAACTATGGCTACACCTTC. The full variable domain, in which reference TRBV16 and TRBJ1-2 provide the parts outside the CDR3, is GEEVAQTPKHLVRGEGQKAKLYCAPIKGHSYVFWYQQVLKNEFKFLISFQNENVFDETGMPKERFSAKCLPNSPCSLEIQATKLEDSAVYFCASSQSAGNYGYTFGSGTRLTVV.

This clonotype was counted many times. The gene calls are TRBV7-9 and TRBJ2-5; D is ambiguous. This CDR3 is built from 14 residues. The germline CDR1 and CDR2 sequences are SEHNR and FQNEAQ (reference sequence). V lost 1 base and J lost 2, with 8 bases in between. CDR3 DNA sequence: TGTGCCAGCAGCTTAGTATCCGGGCAAGAGACCCAGTACTTC. Amino acid sequence: CASSLVSGQETQYF.

A note on this clonotype: This clone may be a read error of a much larger clone one base away. This chain joins TRBV11-1 and TRBJ2-5, with TRBD1 as a possible D gene (5 bases). The CDR3 loop spans 15 amino acids. Deletions cut 6 bases from V and 11 bases from J, with 25 bases between. Germline CDR1 and CDR2: SGHAT and FQDESV (reference sequence). CDR3 in DNA: TGTGCCAGCAGTTTATGGCCTGGGGCCTACAATGAGCAGTACTTC. Its translation is CASSLWPGAYNEQYF. The full variable domain, rest sourced from reference TRBV11-1 and TRBJ2-5, is EAEVAQSPRYKITEKSQAVAFWCDPISGHATLYWYRQILGQGPELLVQFQDESVVDDSQLPKDRFSAERLKGVDSTLKIQPAELGDSAMYLCASSLWPGAYNEQYFGPGTRLLVL.

The chain couples TRBV7-9 to TRBJ2-1, with 9 bases identical to TRBD2. Trimming took 2 bases from V and 10 from J; bases not matched to a gene: 12. This CDR3 has 16 amino acids. Per the germline V gene, CDR1 is SEHNR and CDR2 is FQNEAQ (reference sequence). Here the CDR3 DNA reads TGTGCCAGCAGCTTATATGTAGCGGGAGTAATGGGCGAGCAGTTCTTC. It encodes CASSLYVAGVMGEQFF. The complete variable domain, with remaining parts taken from reference TRBV7-9 and TRBJ2-1, reads DTGVSQNPRHKITKRGQNVTFRCDPISEHNRLYWYRQTLGQGPEFLTYFQNEAQLEKSRLLSDRFSAERPKGSFSTLEIQRTEQGDSAMYLCASSLYVAGVMGEQFFGPGTRLTVL.

This clonotype has more than one count but fewer than ten. This chain connects TRBV29-1 to TRBJ2-3; TRBD2 aligns across 10 bases. CDR1 SQVTM and CDR2 ANQGSEA come from the germline V gene. The CDR3 covers 13 residues. The junction had 6 bases not matched to a gene; V was cut back by 6 bases and J by 6 bases. CDR3 nucleotides: TGCAGCGTGGAGAGCGGGGGGGGGGATACGCAGTATTTT. It encodes CSVESGGGDTQYF.

There are a few counts of this clonotype. J is TRBJ1-2 and V is TRBV18; possibly TRBD1 for D (5 bases). This CDR3 has 13 amino acids. Germline V gene data show CDR1 as KGHSH and CDR2 as LQKENI. V lost 6 bases and J 4 bases, leaving 12 bases between the germline ends. CDR3 DNA sequence: TGTGCCAGCTCCCTTGGACAACCCTATGGCTACACCTTC. Its protein product is CASSLGQPYGYTF.

This clonotype was detected ten times or more. The chain joins TRBV7-8 to TRBJ2-7; weak D call: TRBD2 (6 bases). CDR3 length: 15 residues. V was pared by 0 bases and J by 2 bases, with 11 bases between. Germline CDR1 and CDR2: SGHVS and FQNEAQ. CDR3 in amino acids: CASSLAEGTTYEQYF. The CDR3 DNA reads as TGTGCCAGCAGCTTAGCGGAGGGTACGACCTACGAGCAGTACTTC.

The sample holds a few counts of this clonotype. J is TRBJ1-2 and V is TRBV18; D is unresolved. The V end lost 2 bases, the J end lost 4 bases, and 11 bases lay between the germline ends. This CDR3 is built from 14 residues. Germline CDR1 is KGHSH and CDR2 is LQKENI. The CDR3 sequence: CASSPGPEAYGYTF. DNA for the CDR3: TGTGCCAGCTCACCAGGGCCGGAGGCCTATGGCTACACCTTC.

This clonotype was recorded at least ten times. CDR3 sequence (DNA): TGTGCCAGCAGCTTCCGGGACAGGGGTCACACTGAAGCTTTCTTT. Translation: CASSFRDRGHTEAFF. The J gene is TRBJ1-1, the V gene TRBV11-2; 10 nucleotides agree with TRBD1. The CDR3 consists of 15 residues. Germline loops: CDR1 SGHAT, CDR2 FQNNGV. Trimming at V came to 3 bases and at J to 3 bases, leaving 4 bases not matched to a gene.

In this sample, this clonotype turned up many times. An end of the junction differs from the germline gene, which may be a read error. The chain is built from TRBV5-1 and TRBJ1-1, with 9 bases fitting TRBD1. This CDR3 spans 14 amino acids. Germline CDR1 and CDR2: SGHRS and YFSETQ. This chain's CDR3 is CASSPGQGRTEAFF. The CDR3 nucleotides read TGTGCCAGCAGCCCTGGACAGGGGAGGACTGAAGCTTTCTTT.

The sample holds many counts of this clonotype. The V call is TRBV10-1, the J call TRBJ1-1; D ambiguous. The CDR3 contains 13 residues. Germline V gives CDR1 WNHNN, CDR2 SYGVQD (reference sequence). V gave up 7 bases and J gave up 0 bases, with 9 bases separating them. CDR3: CASTARMNTEAFF. CDR3 coding DNA: TGCGCCAGCACTGCCCGAATGAACACTGAAGCTTTCTTT.

This clonotype was seen many times. CDR3 coding DNA: TGCAGTGCTTTAAGGGCCTCCTACGAGCAGTACTTC. It yields the protein CSALRASYEQYF. The J gene is TRBJ2-7, the V gene TRBV20-1; D unresolved. The V end lost 5 bases, the J end lost 0 bases, and 8 bases lay between the germline ends. Germline V CDR1 and CDR2: DFQATT, SNEGSKA (reference sequence). The CDR3 length is 12 residues.

This clonotype was seen ten or more times. The chain uses TRBV6-5 and TRBJ2-1, with D tentatively TRBD1 (6 bases). The germline V and J ends were trimmed by 6 bases and 2 bases, with 17 bases remaining between them. CDR1 and CDR2 (germline): MNHEY, SVGAGI. This CDR3 comprises 16 residues. DNA of the CDR3: TGTGCCAGCAGATACACCCGCAGGGGAACCTACAATGAGCAGTTCTTC. It codes for CASRYTRRGTYNEQFF.

This clonotype was counted a few times. It may be a read error: a sequence one base away is much more abundant. This likely comes from a read error, as the CDR3 has no conserved phenylalanine or tryptophan at its end. The chain uses TRBV5-1 and TRBJ2-2; D is unclear. This CDR3 has 13 amino acids. Trimming left V 4 bases short and J 5 bases short, with 9 bases between. Germline assignment: CDR1 SGHRS and CDR2 YFSETQ. The CDR3 bases are TGCGCCAGCAGCCCTCAGTTAACCGGGGAGCTGTTTCTT. This codes for CASSPQLTGELFL.

This clonotype was seen a handful of times. This chain connects TRBV7-6 to TRBJ1-4, with a tentative D call TRBD1 (5 bases). The CDR3 spans 14 residues. CDR1 and CDR2 from the germline V gene are SGHVS and FNYEAQ. V lost 5 bases and J 3 bases, leaving 10 bases between the germline ends. The CDR3 DNA reads as TGTGCCAGCAGCCCGGACACCGCTAATGAAAAACTGTTTTTT. This sequence encodes CASSPDTANEKLFF.

This clonotype occurred a few times. The chain couples TRBV14 to TRBJ2-3; 8 bases map to TRBD2. CDR1 is SGHDN and CDR2 is FVKESK in the germline V gene. J gave up 3 bases and V 3 bases, and 5 bases lay outside the gene matches. The CDR3 totals 15 residues. The CDR3, as DNA: TGTGCCAGCAGCCATGTAGCGGGACGTACAGATACGCAGTATTTT. It translates to CASSHVAGRTDTQYF.

Remarks on this clonotype: A much more abundant neighbour one base away suggests this may be a read error. J is TRBJ2-3 and V is TRBV6-9; 8 bases map to TRBD2. Per the germline V gene, CDR1 is MNHGY and CDR2 is SVAAGI. V lost 3 bases, J lost 4 bases, and 6 bases stayed unmatched. The CDR3 spans 15 residues. This CDR3 reads CASSYGGRPPDTQYF. The CDR3 nucleotides are TGTGCCAGCAGTTACGGCGGGAGGCCCCCAGATACGCAGTATTTT.

This clonotype was recorded many times. V gene TRBV29-1 combines with J gene TRBJ2-5; 7 bases fit TRBD1. Per germline, CDR1 SQVTM and CDR2 ANQGSEA. V trimming: 2 bases; J trimming: 1 base; junction bases outside the gene matches: 1. The CDR3 is 13 residues long. The CDR3 region has the DNA TGCAGCGTTGAAAGGGACAGCCAAGAGACCCAGTACTTC. It encodes CSVERDSQETQYF.

This clonotype was counted ten times or more. The V and J genes are TRBV12-5 and TRBJ2-2; weak D call: TRBD2 (6 bases). The CDR3 spans 15 residues. Germline values: CDR1 LGHNT, CDR2 FRNRAP. Trimming cost V 5 bases and J 7 bases, with 17 bases left between them. The CDR3 protein is CASGTRGWGLGELFF. CDR3 sequence (DNA): TGTGCTAGTGGTACGAGGGGTTGGGGACTCGGGGAGCTGTTTTTT. The complete variable domain, with remaining parts taken from reference TRBV12-5 and TRBJ2-2, reads DARVTQTPRHKVTEMGQEVTMRCQPILGHNTVFWYRQTMMQGLELLAYFRNRAPLDDSGMPKDRFSAEMPDATLATLKIQPSEPRDSAVYFCASGTRGWGLGELFFGEGSRLTVL.